These T cell receptor beta chains were read from a single sample in a study of blood T cell repertoires in COVID-19. Method: immunoSEQ multiplex PCR; TCRdb's copy keeps in-frame clones and lacks some. Of roughly 81,000 clones in the sample, around 83% were seen once. The sequencing input was peripheral blood. These receptors all stem from a man older than 75 with active or convalescent COVID-19. Each CDR3 is given with its conserved first and last residue. A D gene is named only where the DNA matches it firmly. Clone size is stated in some rows and not others, as once, few, many or a class when expanded.

clone_size j_call d_call v_call cdr3_aa cdr3_nt
few TRBJ1-1 - TRBV29-1 CSVAGGSEAFF TGCAGCGTGGCTGGGGGCAGTGAAGCTTTCTTT
- TRBJ2-5 - TRBV3-1/TRBV3-2 CASTTRGYQETQYF TGTGCCAGCACCACAAGGGGGTACCAAGAGACCCAGTACTTC
- TRBJ2-1 TRBD2 TRBV6-6 CASSRTSGSGEQFF TGTGCCAGCAGCCGGACTAGCGGGAGTGGTGAGCAGTTCTTC
- TRBJ2-5 TRBD2 TRBV13 CASSTGLAQETQYF TGTGCCAGCAGCACCGGACTAGCGCAAGAGACCCAGTACTTC
- TRBJ2-7 TRBD1 TRBV10-1 CASSEDRGPKEQYF TGCGCCAGCAGTGAGGACAGGGGGCCTAAGGAGCAGTACTTC
- TRBJ2-5 TRBD2 TRBV2 CASRERGGLETQYF TGTGCCAGCAGAGAGCGGGGGGGCCTCGAGACCCAGTACTTC
- TRBJ2-7 TRBD2 TRBV9 CASSPQREGPYEQYF TGTGCCAGCAGCCCCCAGCGGGAGGGCCCCTACGAGCAGTACTTC
- TRBJ1-2 - TRBV5-1 CASRQDSYRVYGYTF TGCGCCAGCAGGCAGGACAGTTATCGTGTCTATGGCTACACCTTC
- TRBJ1-2 - TRBV10-1 CASSESRGTINGYTF TGCGCCAGCAGTGAGTCGCGGGGGACCATTAATGGCTACACCTTC
- TRBJ2-3 - TRBV18 CASSLLAAGTSTDTQYF TGTGCCAGCTCCCTGTTGGCCGCGGGAACTAGCACAGATACGCAGTATTTT
once TRBJ1-5 - TRBV24-1 CATSDPTVNQPQHF TGTGCCACCAGTGATCCCACAGTTAATCAGCCCCAGCATTTT
once TRBJ1-6 TRBD1 TRBV19 CASRIDRGNSPLHF TGTGCCAGTAGGATAGACAGGGGAAATTCACCCCTCCACTTT
once TRBJ2-1 TRBD1 TRBV9 CASSGTGSSYNEQFF TGTGCCAGCAGCGGGACAGGGAGCTCCTACAATGAGCAGTTCTTC
- TRBJ1-5 TRBD1 TRBV5-1 CASSQTGASNQPQHF TGCGCCAGCAGTCAAACAGGGGCGAGCAATCAGCCCCAGCATTTT
- TRBJ1-1 TRBD1 TRBV7-9 CASTTGGTFDTEAFF TGTGCCAGCACAACAGGGGGGACTTTTGACACTGAAGCTTTCTTT
- TRBJ2-3 TRBD2 TRBV9 CASESGVSTDTQYF TGTGCCAGCGAAAGCGGGGTTAGCACAGATACGCAGTATTTT
- TRBJ2-4 - TRBV11-1 CASSLDSLAKNIQYF TGTGCCAGCAGCCTGGACAGTCTAGCCAAAAACATTCAGTACTTC
- TRBJ2-1 TRBD1 TRBV23-1 CASSHPTRDRAPLLGFF TGCGCCAGCAGTCATCCCACCCGGGACAGGGCACCCCTGTTGGGGTTCTTC
- TRBJ1-2 TRBD1 TRBV6-5 CASGRQGGRGYTF TGTGCCAGCGGGAGACAGGGGGGACGGGGCTACACCTTC
- TRBJ2-7 TRBD2 TRBV6-6 CASSQTSGTYEQYF TGTGCCAGCAGTCAGACTAGCGGGACCTACGAGCAGTACTTC
- TRBJ1-6 TRBD1 TRBV2 CASDRAQFNSYNSPLHF TGTGCCAGCGACAGGGCCCAGTTTAACTCCTATAATTCACCCCTCCACTTT
- TRBJ2-2 - TRBV5-1 CASSLYRANTGELFF TGCGCCAGCAGCTTGTACAGGGCCAACACCGGGGAGCTGTTTTTT
- TRBJ2-7 - TRBV9 CASSPERSRYYEQYF TGTGCCAGCAGCCCCGAGAGATCCAGGTACTACGAGCAGTACTTC
- TRBJ2-1 - TRBV7-2 CASSLGGTHPEQFF TGTGCCAGCAGCTTAGGTGGGACTCACCCTGAGCAGTTCTTC
- TRBJ2-7 TRBD2 TRBV2 CASKGLVFNYEQYF TGTGCCAGCAAGGGACTAGTATTCAACTACGAGCAGTACTTC
- TRBJ2-1 - TRBV5-1 CASSPDRAREQFF TGCGCCAGCAGCCCCGACCGAGCGAGAGAGCAGTTCTTC
few TRBJ1-1 - TRBV7-3 CASRQDTWTEAFF TGTGCCAGCAGACAGGATACGTGGACTGAAGCTTTCTTT
- TRBJ2-1 - TRBV5-1 CASSFITGIDNEQFF TGCGCCAGCAGCTTTATAACCGGGATCGACAATGAGCAGTTCTTC
- TRBJ2-5 - TRBV4-2 CASSPQLGPHQETQYF TGTGCCAGCAGCCCACAACTGGGGCCACATCAAGAGACCCAGTACTTC
- TRBJ2-3 - TRBV7-9 CASSLGLGTRDTQYF TGTGCCAGCAGCTTAGGGCTGGGCACGAGAGATACGCAGTATTTT
- TRBJ2-7 - TRBV24-1 CATSALLDSYYEQYF TGTGCCACCAGTGCTCTCTTGGACAGCTACTACGAGCAGTACTTC
- TRBJ1-1 - TRBV30 CAWNSGKNTEAFF TGTGCCTGGAACTCGGGAAAGAACACTGAAGCTTTCTTT
- TRBJ1-1 - TRBV7-2 CASTALRGSFAFF TGTGCCAGCACCGCTCTGCGGGGTTCGTTTGCTTTCTTT
few TRBJ2-7 - TRBV7-2 CASSSSVVASSYEQYF TGTGCCAGCAGTTCCTCCGTGGTAGCGTCATCCTACGAGCAGTACTTC
- TRBJ2-3 TRBD1 TRBV18 CASSPLPGQATDTQYF TGTGCCAGCTCGCCTCTCCCGGGACAGGCAACAGATACGCAGTATTTT
- TRBJ1-1 - TRBV7-2 CASSLVPRNTEAFF TGTGCCAGCAGCTTAGTCCCGAGGAACACTGAAGCTTTCTTT
- TRBJ2-3 TRBD2 TRBV10-3 CAISDPRTSGSTDTQYF TGTGCCATCAGTGATCCCCGGACTAGCGGGAGCACAGATACGCAGTATTTT
- TRBJ1-1 TRBD1 TRBV15 CATSVRTGAEAFF TGTGCCACCAGCGTCCGGACAGGTGCTGAAGCTTTCTTT
- TRBJ2-7 TRBD2 TRBV7-8 CASSSGTSWSRSYEQYF TGTGCCAGCAGCTCCGGGACTAGCTGGAGCCGCTCCTACGAGCAGTACTTC
- TRBJ1-6 - TRBV30 CAWSDARDSPLHF TGTGCCTGGAGTGACGCGAGGGATTCACCCCTCCACTTT
- TRBJ1-1 TRBD1 TRBV27 CASSLLGTVNTEAFF TGTGCCAGCAGCCTCCTCGGGACAGTGAACACTGAAGCTTTCTTT
- TRBJ2-1 TRBD2 TRBV6-2/TRBV6-3 CASSGLANNEQFF TGTGCCAGCAGTGGACTAGCCAACAATGAGCAGTTCTTC
few TRBJ2-7 TRBD2 TRBV3-1/TRBV3-2 CASSQFAGTKYEQYF TGTGCCAGCAGCCAATTCGCCGGGACTAAATACGAGCAGTACTTC
- TRBJ1-1 TRBD1 TRBV29-1 CSVIEDRGMAFF TGCAGCGTCATAGAGGACAGGGGGATGGCTTTCTTT
- TRBJ2-7 - TRBV29-1 CSVEGQAYEQYF TGCAGCGTTGAAGGACAGGCCTACGAGCAGTACTTC
- TRBJ2-7 - TRBV28 CASSITQGYEQYF TGTGCCAGCAGTATAACACAGGGATACGAGCAGTACTTC
- TRBJ2-7 - TRBV9 CASSVGNSRFEQYF TGTGCCAGCAGCGTAGGAAATTCCAGGTTCGAGCAGTACTTC
- TRBJ1-1 TRBD1 TRBV2 CASGTQGAWNTEAFF TGTGCCAGCGGCACCCAGGGGGCCTGGAACACTGAAGCTTTCTTT
- TRBJ1-5 TRBD1 TRBV2 CASRPGTDSNQPQHF TGTGCCAGCAGACCCGGGACAGATAGCAATCAGCCCCAGCATTTT
- TRBJ2-3 TRBD2 TRBV4-3 CASSQEIPSGADSSTDTQYF TGCGCCAGCAGCCAAGAAATCCCTAGCGGGGCAGACTCTAGCACAGATACGCAGTATTTT
- TRBJ1-1 - TRBV5-1 CASSLATGTNTEAFF TGCGCCAGCAGCTTGGCCACAGGAACGAACACTGAAGCTTTCTTT
- TRBJ2-1 TRBD1 TRBV7-8 CASSPGTGRSYNEQFF TGTGCCAGCAGCCCAGGGACAGGGAGGTCCTACAATGAGCAGTTCTTC
- TRBJ1-1 - TRBV7-2 CASSLVGGPNTEAFF TGTGCCAGCAGCTTAGTTGGGGGCCCTAATACTGAAGCTTTCTTT
many TRBJ1-1 TRBD1 TRBV18 CASSLETGENTEAFF TGTGCCAGCTCCCTAGAGACAGGGGAGAACACTGAAGCTTTCTTT
- TRBJ2-5 TRBD1 TRBV18 CASSPDRVRETQYF TGTGCCAGCTCACCGGACAGGGTACGAGAGACCCAGTACTTC
- TRBJ2-7 TRBD1 TRBV3-1/TRBV3-2 CASSPPGGYEQYF TGTGCCAGCAGCCCTCCAGGGGGCTACGAGCAGTACTTC
- TRBJ2-7 - TRBV4-1 CASSHASMPLATFPRNEQYF TGCGCCAGCAGCCACGCAAGCATGCCCCTAGCTACCTTCCCTCGGAACGAGCAGTACTTC
- TRBJ1-2 TRBD1 TRBV5-1 CASSLGPTGEGYGYTF TGCGCCAGCAGCTTGGGGCCGACAGGGGAAGGCTATGGCTACACCTTC
- TRBJ1-2 - TRBV3-1/TRBV3-2 CASSHYAGSQGYTF TGTGCCAGCAGCCATTACGCAGGGTCTCAAGGCTACACCTTC
once TRBJ1-2 TRBD1 TRBV30 CAGGGTDYGYTF TGTGCCGGGGGCGGGACAGACTATGGCTACACCTTC